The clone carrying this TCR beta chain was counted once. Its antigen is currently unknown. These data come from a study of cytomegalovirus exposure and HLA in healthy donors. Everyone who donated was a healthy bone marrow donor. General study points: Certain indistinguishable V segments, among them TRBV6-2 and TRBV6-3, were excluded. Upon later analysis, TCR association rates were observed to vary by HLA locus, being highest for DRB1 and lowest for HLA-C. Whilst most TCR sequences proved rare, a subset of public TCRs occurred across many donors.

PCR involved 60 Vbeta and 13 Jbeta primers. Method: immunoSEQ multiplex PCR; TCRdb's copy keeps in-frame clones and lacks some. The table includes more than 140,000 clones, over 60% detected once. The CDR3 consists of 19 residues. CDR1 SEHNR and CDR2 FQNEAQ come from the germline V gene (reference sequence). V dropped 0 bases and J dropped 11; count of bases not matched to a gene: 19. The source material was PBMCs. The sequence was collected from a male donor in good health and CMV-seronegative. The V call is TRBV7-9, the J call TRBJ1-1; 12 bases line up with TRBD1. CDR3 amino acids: CASSLANRGSSGQGAQAFF. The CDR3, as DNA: TGTGCCAGCAGCTTAGCCAACCGAGGGTCATCGGGACAGGGGGCCCAGGCTTTCTTT.